These 18 T cell receptor beta chains originate from one sample sequenced in a study of T cells in localized non-small cell lung cancer. TCRdb's copy holds only in-frame clones and misses some; the assay was immunoSEQ multiplex PCR. The data hold under 9,000 clones, with more than 75% observed a single time. The starting material was peripheral blood, obtained before any cancer treatment. Receptor source: a male donor at least 60 years old with stage III lung adenocarcinoma.

The V and J genes are TRBV6-1 and TRBJ2-7; 7 positions agree with TRBD1. CDR3 size: 14 residues. V lost 6 bases and J lost 0; bases outside the gene matches: 5. Germline V gene data show CDR1 as MNHNS and CDR2 as SASEGT. CDR3 sequence: CASRPTGVSYEQYF. The CDR3, as DNA: TGTGCCAGCAGACCCACAGGGGTCTCCTACGAGCAGTACTTC.

V usage is TRBV5-1 and J usage is TRBJ1-2; 11 nucleotides align to TRBD1. Looked up from germline, CDR1 is SGHRS and CDR2 is YFSETQ. J lost 4 bases, V lost 4 bases, and 6 bases had no gene match. The CDR3 is made up of 15 amino acids. DNA for the CDR3: TGCGCCAGCAGCCCTAGGACAGGGGGCGGCTATGGCTACACCTTC. Residues: CASSPRTGGGYGYTF.

The rearrangement links TRBV14 to TRBJ2-2, with a possible D match to TRBD2 (6 bases). V was pared by 1 base and J by 5 bases, with 11 bases between. This CDR3 is 15 amino acids long. Germline loops: CDR1 SGHDN, CDR2 FVKESK. In DNA, the CDR3 is TGTGCCAGCAGCCAAGTTGTCGGGGGAACCGGGGAGCTGTTTTTT. This codes for CASSQVVGGTGELFF. The variable domain in full, completed from reference TRBV14 and TRBJ2-2, reads EAGVTQFPSHSVIEKGQTVTLRCDPISGHDNLYWYRRVMGKEIKFLLHFVKESKQDESGMPNNRFLAERTGGTYSTLKVQPAELEDSGVYFCASSQVVGGTGELFFGEGSRLTVL.

The chain joins TRBV28 to TRBJ1-3, with D perhaps matching TRBD1 (5 bases). This CDR3 spans 15 amino acids. Germline loops: CDR1 MDHEN, CDR2 SYDVKM. V lost 3 bases, J lost 4 bases, and 13 bases lay in between. CDR3 region: CASSLVGTTGNTIYF. The CDR3 coding sequence is TGTGCCAGCAGTTTGGTCGGGACCACCGGAAACACCATATATTTT.

The chain has TRBV19 and TRBJ1-1, with 9 bases aligning to TRBD1. CDR3 length: 17 amino acids. The V gene's germline CDR1 is LNHDA and CDR2 SQIVND (reference sequence). V shed 5 bases and J 1 base; nucleotides not matched to a gene: 11. CDR3 protein: CASSRRGQGGGNTEAFF. The CDR3 nucleotides are TGTGCCAGTAGTCGACGGGGACAGGGTGGAGGGAACACTGAAGCTTTCTTT.

V and J are TRBV6-4 and TRBJ2-5; possible D gene TRBD2, 5 bases. The CDR3 consists of 13 residues. V lost 4 bases to trimming and J lost 5 bases, with 11 bases between them. Looked up from germline, CDR1 is MRHNA and CDR2 is SNTAGT. The CDR3 is CASSGGSGETQYF. The DNA of the CDR3 is TGTGCCAGCAGTGGAGGTTCGGGGGAGACCCAGTACTTC.

DNA of the CDR3: TGTGCCAGCAGCCAAGATAGGGCAGGGGTTGGGACCCAGTACTTC. Amino acid sequence: CASSQDRAGVGTQYF. The V gene is TRBV4-2, the J gene TRBJ2-5; TRBD1 might be the D (6 bases). The germline V gene has CDR1 LGHNA and CDR2 YNFKEQ. Trimming removed 0 bases from V and 7 bases from J, with 15 bases in between. The CDR3 totals 15 residues.

This clone is a singleton in its sample. This rearrangement joins TRBV4-3 to TRBJ2-1; TRBD2 matches at 10 bases. The CDR3 spans 16 residues. Germline trimming cut 1 base from V and 4 bases from J; bases unmatched to any gene: 4. Germline CDR1 reads LGHNA; CDR2 reads YSLEER. The CDR3 sequence is CASSQGTSGEYNEQFF. CDR3 bases: TGCGCCAGCAGCCAAGGGACTAGCGGAGAGTACAATGAGCAGTTCTTC.

The rearrangement links TRBV28 to TRBJ1-5; a weak D match, TRBD1 (6 bases). This CDR3 has 13 amino acids. V dropped 6 bases and J dropped 6 bases, with 12 bases sitting between them. Germline V CDR1 and CDR2: MDHEN, SYDVKM. CDR3 sequence reads: CASSLGGVQPQHF. The CDR3 DNA follows: TGTGCCAGCAGCTTAGGGGGAGTTCAGCCCCAGCATTTT. Using reference TRBV28 and TRBJ1-5 for the parts outside the CDR3, the full variable domain is DVKVTQSSRYLVKRTGEKVFLECVQDMDHENMFWYRQDPGLGLRLIYFSYDVKMKEKGDIPEGYSVSREKKERFSLILESASTNQTSMYLCASSLGGVQPQHFGDGTRLSIL.

The rearrangement uses TRBV4-3 and TRBJ1-5; D is possibly TRBD1 (5 bases). The ends were cut back, 1 base at V and 6 bases at J, with 7 bases in the middle. Germline CDR1 and CDR2: LGHNA and YSLEER. The CDR3 totals 13 residues. Here the CDR3 reads CASSQGGSQPQHF. CDR3 coding DNA: TGCGCCAGCAGCCAAGGGGGGAGTCAGCCCCAGCATTTT.

The J gene is TRBJ1-2, the V gene TRBV5-4, with a possible D match to TRBD1 (5 bases). V lost 7 bases, J lost 4 bases, and 20 bases lay in between. The CDR3 covers 15 residues. Germline CDR1 SGHNT, CDR2 YYREEE (reference sequence). CDR3 amino acids: CASPRIVPGTYGYTF. The CDR3 region has the DNA TGTGCCAGCCCACGTATCGTACCAGGGACCTATGGCTACACCTTC.

This rearrangement joins TRBV28 to TRBJ2-3; 10 bases are a match to TRBD2. The J segment lost 0 bases and the V segment lost 5 bases, leaving 5 bases of the junction unmatched. This CDR3 has 16 amino acids. Germline-derived CDR1 and CDR2 are MDHEN and SYDVKM. The chain's CDR3 is CASSPPGLASTDTQYF. CDR3 bases: TGTGCCAGCAGTCCCCCGGGACTAGCGAGCACAGATACGCAGTATTTT. The full variable domain, in which reference TRBV28 and TRBJ2-3 provide the parts outside the CDR3, is DVKVTQSSRYLVKRTGEKVFLECVQDMDHENMFWYRQDPGLGLRLIYFSYDVKMKEKGDIPEGYSVSREKKERFSLILESASTNQTSMYLCASSPPGLASTDTQYFGPGTRLTVL.

This chain uses TRBV11-1 with TRBJ2-5; TRBD1 is a possible D gene (5 bases). Germline values: CDR1 SGHAT, CDR2 FQDESV (reference sequence). The CDR3 has 13 amino acids. V was shortened by 5 bases and J by 2 bases, with 9 bases between the two germline ends. In DNA form, the CDR3 reads TGTGCCAGCAGCCTTAGACAGCAAGAGACCCAGTACTTC. Encoded protein: CASSLRQQETQYF.

This rearrangement joins TRBV7-2 to TRBJ1-2, with TRBD1 matching over 8 bases. The CDR3 covers 13 residues. Germline V CDR1 and CDR2: SGHTA, FQGNSA. V shed 5 bases, J shed 5 bases, and the junction held 4 bases outside the gene matches. As DNA, the CDR3 is TGTGCCAGCAGCGCGCAGGGGGCGTATGGCTACACCTTC. Translated, it gives CASSAQGAYGYTF.

This clone was seen a single time. V gene TRBV27 combines with J gene TRBJ2-7; a possible D gene is TRBD1 (5 bases). CDR1 and CDR2 (germline): MNHEY, SMNVEV (reference sequence). The CDR3 sequence is 15 residues long. V was trimmed by 7 bases and J by 7 bases, leaving 23 bases between them. The CDR3 DNA reads as TGTGCCAGCACCACGGGTCTGGACACTCTCGGGGAGCAGTACTTC. Translation gives CASTTGLDTLGEQYF.

V gene TRBV6-1 combines with J gene TRBJ2-7; D call uncertain. V shed 0 bases and J shed 7 bases, with 7 bases lying between them. This CDR3 is built from 12 residues. Germline lookup yields CDR1 MNHNS and CDR2 SASEGT. The CDR3 DNA reads TGTGCCAGCAGTGAAGCTAGGGTAGAGCAGTACTTC. This gives the protein CASSEARVEQYF.

The chain employs TRBV19 and TRBJ2-1, with a tentative D call TRBD1 (5 bases). Germline V gene lookup returns CDR1 LNHDA and CDR2 SQIVND (reference sequence). The V and J ends lost 6 bases and 5 bases respectively, with 14 bases between them. This CDR3 has 14 residues. The CDR3 loop reads CASSWLATDNEQFF. The CDR3 nucleotides are TGTGCCAGTAGCTGGTTGGCGACAGACAATGAGCAGTTCTTC.

The CDR3 loop reads CASSLSGTSGREQFF. For the CDR3, the DNA is TGTGCCAGCAGCTTGTCCGGGACTAGCGGGAGAGAGCAGTTCTTC. J is TRBJ2-1 and V is TRBV5-5; 14 bases fit TRBD2. Germline V gives CDR1 SGHKS, CDR2 YYEKEE (reference sequence). This CDR3 is 15 amino acids long. V trimming: 1 base; J trimming: 10 bases; junction bases outside the gene matches: 4. The variable domain in full, with the rest retrieved from reference TRBV5-5 and TRBJ2-1, is DAGVTQSPTHLIKTRGQQVTLRCSPISGHKSVSWYQQVLGQGPQFIFQYYEKEERGRGNFPDRFSARQFPNYSSELNVNALLLGDSALYLCASSLSGTSGREQFFGPGTRLTVL.